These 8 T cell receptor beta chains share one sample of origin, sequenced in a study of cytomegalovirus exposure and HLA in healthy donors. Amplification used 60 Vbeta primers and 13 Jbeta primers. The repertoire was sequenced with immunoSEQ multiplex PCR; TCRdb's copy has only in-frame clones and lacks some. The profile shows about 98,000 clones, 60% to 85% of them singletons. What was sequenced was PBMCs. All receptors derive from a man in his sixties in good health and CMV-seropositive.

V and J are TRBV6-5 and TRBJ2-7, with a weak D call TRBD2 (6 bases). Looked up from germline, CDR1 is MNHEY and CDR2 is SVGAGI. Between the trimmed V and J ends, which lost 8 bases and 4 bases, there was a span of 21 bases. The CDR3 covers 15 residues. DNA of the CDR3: TGTGCCAGCCGCCTGGGCGGGGATGGGATTTACGAGCAGTACTTC. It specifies CASRLGGDGIYEQYF.

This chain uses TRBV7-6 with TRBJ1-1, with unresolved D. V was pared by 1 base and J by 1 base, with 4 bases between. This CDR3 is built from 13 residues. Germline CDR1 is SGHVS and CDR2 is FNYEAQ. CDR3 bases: TGTGCCAGCAGCTTAGGGCAGAACACTGAAGCTTTCTTT. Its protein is CASSLGQNTEAFF.

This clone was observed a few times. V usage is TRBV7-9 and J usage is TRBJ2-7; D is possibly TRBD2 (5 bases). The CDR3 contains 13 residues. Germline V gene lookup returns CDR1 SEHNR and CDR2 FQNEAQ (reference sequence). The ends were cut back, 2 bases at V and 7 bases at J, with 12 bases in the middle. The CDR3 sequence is CASSLRGPIEQYF. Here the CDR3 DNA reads TGTGCCAGCAGCTTACGCGGGCCTATTGAGCAGTACTTC.

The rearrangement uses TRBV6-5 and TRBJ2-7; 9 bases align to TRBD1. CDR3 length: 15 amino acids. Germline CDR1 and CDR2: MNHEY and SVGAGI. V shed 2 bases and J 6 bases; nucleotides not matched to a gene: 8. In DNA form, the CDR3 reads TGTGCCAGCAGTTACCGGGACAGGGTCCGGGGCGAGCAGTACTTC. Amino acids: CASSYRDRVRGEQYF.

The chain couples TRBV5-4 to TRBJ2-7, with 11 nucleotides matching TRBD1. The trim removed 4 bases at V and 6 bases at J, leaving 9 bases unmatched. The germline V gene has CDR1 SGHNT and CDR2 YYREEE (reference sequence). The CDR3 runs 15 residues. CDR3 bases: TGTGCCAGCAGCCCCGGACAGGGGGCGAGGGGCGAGCAGTACTTC. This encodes CASSPGQGARGEQYF.

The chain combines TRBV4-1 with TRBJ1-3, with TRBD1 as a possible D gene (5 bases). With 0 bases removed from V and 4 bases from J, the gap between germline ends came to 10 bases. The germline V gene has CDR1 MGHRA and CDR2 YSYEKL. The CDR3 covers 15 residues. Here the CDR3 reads CASSQDSGWGNTIYF. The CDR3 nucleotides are TGCGCCAGCAGCCAAGACTCAGGGTGGGGAAACACCATATATTTT.

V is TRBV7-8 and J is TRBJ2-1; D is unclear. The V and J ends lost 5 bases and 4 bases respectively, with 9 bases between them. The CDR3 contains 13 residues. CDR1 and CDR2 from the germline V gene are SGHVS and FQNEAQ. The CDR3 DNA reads TGTGCCAGCAGCCTAAGATCGTACAATGAGCAGTTCTTC. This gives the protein CASSLRSYNEQFF.

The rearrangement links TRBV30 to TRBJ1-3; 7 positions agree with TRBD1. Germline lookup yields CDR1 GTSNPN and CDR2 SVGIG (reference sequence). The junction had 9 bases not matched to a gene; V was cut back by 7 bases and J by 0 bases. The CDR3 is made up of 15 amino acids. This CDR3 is CASTGDPSSGNTIYF. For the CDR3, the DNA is TGTGCCTCCACAGGGGATCCAAGCTCTGGAAACACCATATATTTT.